What follows are 9 T cell receptor beta chains derived from one specimen sequenced in a study of blood T cell repertoires in COVID-19 (dated by TCRdb to 2020 to 2021). The library was prepared using the immunoSEQ multiplex PCR assay. This immuneACCESS table, as held by TCRdb, lists in-frame sequences with V and J called but not all clones. Of the missing ones, under half trace to an unresolved V gene in checked studies; the others have no known cause. The sample table shows 140,000 to 150,000 clones, and 84% are seen once. The top ten hold 30% to 45% of the sample. Source material: peripheral blood. These receptors all stem from a human donor in a cohort sampled during active COVID-19.

V is TRBV7-9 and J is TRBJ2-3, with a tentative D call TRBD2 (5 bases). The CDR3 has 13 residues. V shed 5 bases and J shed 3 bases, with 9 bases lying between them. Germline assignment: CDR1 SEHNR and CDR2 FQNEAQ (reference sequence). CDR3 sequence reads: CASSPPGTDTQYF. The CDR3, as DNA: TGTGCCAGCAGCCCCCCGGGGACAGATACGCAGTATTTT.

The genes are TRBV6-5 and TRBJ1-2; no definite D call. This CDR3 spans 14 amino acids. Trimming removed 7 bases at V and 8 bases at J, with 20 bases between. Germline V gene sequence: CDR1 MNHEY, CDR2 SVGAGI. The CDR3 region has the DNA TGTGCCAGCAACCAACGGTCGGGTCGAGAAGGCTACACCTTC. Translating it yields CASNQRSGREGYTF.

CDR3 residues: CAWSIQGAYTEAFF. The CDR3 DNA is TGTGCCTGGAGTATCCAGGGGGCATACACTGAAGCTTTCTTT. The rearrangement joins TRBV30 to TRBJ1-1, with 8 bases fitting TRBD1. CDR3 size: 14 residues. J lost 3 bases, V lost 2 bases, and 5 bases had no gene match. Germline CDR1 is GTSNPN and CDR2 is SVGIG (reference sequence).

This clone showed up just a few times. This chain joins TRBV10-2 and TRBJ1-2, with a tentative D call TRBD1 (6 bases). Germline V gives CDR1 WSHSY, CDR2 SAAADI. The CDR3 spans 15 residues. Between the trimmed V and J ends, which lost 1 base and 5 bases, there was a span of 14 bases. CDR3 region: CASSEWTGQRYGYTF. CDR3 coding DNA: TGCGCCAGCAGTGAGTGGACGGGACAAAGGTATGGCTACACCTTC.

The chain is built from TRBV28 and TRBJ2-7, with 8 bases lining up with TRBD1. The length of the CDR3 is 14 residues. Losses at the gene ends were 3 bases for V and 2 bases for J; bases not matched to a gene: 3. From germline, CDR1 is MDHEN and CDR2 SYDVKM. CDR3 amino acids: CASSFRQGPYEQYF. The CDR3 DNA reads TGTGCCAGCAGTTTTAGACAGGGGCCCTACGAGCAGTACTTC.

The rearrangement joins TRBV27 to TRBJ2-1; 9 bases align to TRBD2. This CDR3 has 17 residues. Unmatched junction bases numbered 4, after V lost 1 base and J lost 0 bases. In germline, CDR1 is MNHEY, CDR2 SMNVEV (reference sequence). Here the CDR3 DNA reads TGTGCCAGCAGTTTATTTAGCGGGGGCCGCTCCTACAATGAGCAGTTCTTC. Translating it yields CASSLFSGGRSYNEQFF.

The J gene is TRBJ1-5, the V gene TRBV4-2, with D possibly TRBD1 on 6 matching bases. V shed 1 base and J shed 7 bases, with 20 bases lying between them. There are 17 residues in the CDR3. The germline CDR1 and CDR2 sequences are LGHNA and YNFKEQ. CDR3 coding DNA: TGTGCCAGCAGCCAAGGGGGGGGGCCCGATGGTTACCAGCCCCAGCATTTT. Translating gives CASSQGGGPDGYQPQHF.

This chain connects TRBV7-9 to TRBJ2-5; 7 bases align to TRBD1. V trimming: 5 bases; J trimming: 5 bases; junction bases outside the gene matches: 11. This CDR3 is built from 15 residues. Germline lookup yields CDR1 SEHNR and CDR2 FQNEAQ (reference sequence). CDR3 sequence: CASSHNRGGRETQYF. The CDR3 DNA sequence: TGTGCCAGCAGCCACAACAGGGGCGGAAGGGAGACCCAGTACTTC.

The chain carries TRBV29-1 and TRBJ2-1; 7 positions match TRBD1. The germline gives CDR1 SQVTM, CDR2 ANQGSEA. The V gene end was trimmed by 3 bases and the J gene end by 1 base; junction bases not matched to a gene: 6. The CDR3 loop spans 15 amino acids. The CDR3 reads CSVEEQGKSYNEQFF. DNA of the CDR3: TGCAGCGTTGAGGAACAGGGGAAGTCCTACAATGAGCAGTTCTTC.